This T cell receptor beta chain was profiled in a study of T cell repertoires in cytomegalovirus infection. Overall study context: Evidence of both CMV infection and a matching HLA type came from public TCR beta signatures.

TCRdb itself ran the reads through MiXCR, one entry per CDR3 protein. The sample records around 530,000 distinct CDR3 sequences, approximately 16% being singletons. CDR1 is SEHNR and CDR2 is FQNEAQ in the germline V gene (reference sequence). This CDR3 is 15 amino acids long. The ends lost 1 base at V and 5 bases at J; junction bases unmatched: 5. Whole-study findings and limits: Cumulative public TCR beta family frequency identified CMV carriers with the relevant HLA.

Ten or more counts support this clonotype. Its antigen is still unknown. The sample consisted of CD8+ T cells from PBMCs. The rearrangement uses TRBV7-9 and TRBJ2-5; 9 bases fit TRBD2. This sequence was found in a human donor in good health (CMV status not recorded). Some clones in this sample may be carry-over from other donors' samples. The CDR3 spells CASSLGTSDRETQYF. For the CDR3, the DNA is TGTGCCAGCAGCTTAGGGACTAGCGACAGGGAGACCCAGTACTTC.